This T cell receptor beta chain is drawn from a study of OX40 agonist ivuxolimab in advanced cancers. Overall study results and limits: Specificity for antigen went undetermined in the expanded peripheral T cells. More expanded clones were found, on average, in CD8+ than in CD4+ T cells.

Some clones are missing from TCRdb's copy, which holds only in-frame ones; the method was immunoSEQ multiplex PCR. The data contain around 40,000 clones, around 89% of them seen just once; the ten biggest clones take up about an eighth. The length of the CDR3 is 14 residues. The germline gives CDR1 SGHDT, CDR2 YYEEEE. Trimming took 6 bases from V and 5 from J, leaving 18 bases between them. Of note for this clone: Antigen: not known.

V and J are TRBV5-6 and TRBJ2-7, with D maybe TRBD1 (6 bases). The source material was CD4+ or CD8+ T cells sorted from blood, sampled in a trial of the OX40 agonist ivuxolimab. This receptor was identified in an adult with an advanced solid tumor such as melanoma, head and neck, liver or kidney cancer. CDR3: CASTLGDTLHEQYF. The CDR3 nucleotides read TGTGCCAGCACCCTGGGGGACACCCTCCACGAGCAGTACTTC.